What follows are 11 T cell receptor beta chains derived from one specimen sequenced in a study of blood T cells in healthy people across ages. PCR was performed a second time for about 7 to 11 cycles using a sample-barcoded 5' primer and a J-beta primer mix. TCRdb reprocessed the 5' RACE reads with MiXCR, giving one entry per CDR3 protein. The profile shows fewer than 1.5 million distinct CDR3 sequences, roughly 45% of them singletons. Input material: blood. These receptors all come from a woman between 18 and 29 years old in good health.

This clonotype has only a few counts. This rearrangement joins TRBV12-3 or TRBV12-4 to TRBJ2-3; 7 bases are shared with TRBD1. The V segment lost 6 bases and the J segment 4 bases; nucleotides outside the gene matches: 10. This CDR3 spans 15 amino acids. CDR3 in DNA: TGTGCCAGCAGACCTGACAGGGCACCCCCAGATACGCAGTATTTT. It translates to CASRPDRAPPDTQYF.

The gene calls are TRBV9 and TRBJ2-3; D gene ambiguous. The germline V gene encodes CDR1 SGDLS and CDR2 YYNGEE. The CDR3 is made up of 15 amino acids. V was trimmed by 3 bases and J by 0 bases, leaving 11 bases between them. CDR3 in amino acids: CASSEYIGSTDTQYF. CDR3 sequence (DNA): TGTGCCAGCAGCGAATATATCGGAAGCACAGATACGCAGTATTTT.

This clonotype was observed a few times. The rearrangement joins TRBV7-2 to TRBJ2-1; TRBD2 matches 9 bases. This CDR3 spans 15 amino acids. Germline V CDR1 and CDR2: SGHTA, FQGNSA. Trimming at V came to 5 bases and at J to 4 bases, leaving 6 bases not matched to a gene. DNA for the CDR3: TGTGCCAGCAGCGGCCGACTAGCGGTATACAATGAGCAGTTCTTC. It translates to CASSGRLAVYNEQFF. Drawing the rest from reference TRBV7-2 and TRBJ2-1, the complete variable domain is GAGVSQSPSNKVTEKGKDVELRCDPISGHTALYWYRQSLGQGLEFLIYFQGNSAPDKSGLPSDRFSAERTGGSVSTLTIQRTQQEDSAVYLCASSGRLAVYNEQFFGPGTRLTVL.

In DNA form, the CDR3 reads TGTGCCAGCAGTTTTTCGAAGCGCAATGAGCAGTACTTC. Its translation: CASSFSKRNEQYF. The chain carries TRBV12-3 or TRBV12-4 and TRBJ2-1; D uncertain. Judging by the DNA end, TRBJ2-7 fits better; the J call may be wrong. The CDR3 is made up of 13 amino acids.

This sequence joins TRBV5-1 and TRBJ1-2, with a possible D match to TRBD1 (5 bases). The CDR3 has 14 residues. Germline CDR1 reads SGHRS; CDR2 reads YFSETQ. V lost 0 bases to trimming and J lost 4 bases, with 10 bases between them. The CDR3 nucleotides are TGCGCCAGCAGCTTGGGATGGGGGACCTATGGCTACACCTTC. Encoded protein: CASSLGWGTYGYTF.

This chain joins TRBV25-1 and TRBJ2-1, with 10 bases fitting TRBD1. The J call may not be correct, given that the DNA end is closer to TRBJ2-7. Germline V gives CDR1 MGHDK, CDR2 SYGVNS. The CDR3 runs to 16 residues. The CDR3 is CASSERGGTGVGEQYF. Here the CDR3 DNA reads TGTGCCAGCAGTGAACGGGGCGGGACAGGGGTCGGCGAGCAGTACTTC.

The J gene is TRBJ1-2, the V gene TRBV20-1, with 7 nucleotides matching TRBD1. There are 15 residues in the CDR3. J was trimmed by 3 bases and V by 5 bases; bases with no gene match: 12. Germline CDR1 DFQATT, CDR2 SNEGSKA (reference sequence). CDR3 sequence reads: CSAQRVQGLHYGYTF. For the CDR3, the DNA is TGCAGTGCTCAAAGGGTACAGGGGCTTCACTATGGCTACACCTTC.

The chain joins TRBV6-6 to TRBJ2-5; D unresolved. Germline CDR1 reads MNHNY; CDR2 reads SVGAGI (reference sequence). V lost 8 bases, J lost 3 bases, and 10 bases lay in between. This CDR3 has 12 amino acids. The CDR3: CASGLLEETQYF. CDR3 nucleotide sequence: TGTGCCAGCGGCCTGCTCGAAGAGACCCAGTACTTC.

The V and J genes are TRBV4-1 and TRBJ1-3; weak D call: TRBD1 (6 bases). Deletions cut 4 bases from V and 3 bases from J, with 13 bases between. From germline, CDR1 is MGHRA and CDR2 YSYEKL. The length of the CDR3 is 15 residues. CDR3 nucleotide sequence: TGCGCCAGCAGCCGATCGGGGACAAGTGGAAACACCATATATTTT. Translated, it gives CASSRSGTSGNTIYF.

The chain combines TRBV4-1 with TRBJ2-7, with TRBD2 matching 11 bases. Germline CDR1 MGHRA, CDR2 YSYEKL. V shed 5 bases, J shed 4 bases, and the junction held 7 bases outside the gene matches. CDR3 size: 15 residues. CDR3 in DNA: TGCGCCAGCAGCAAGTTAGCGGGAGGGCTTTACGAGCAGTACTTC. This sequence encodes CASSKLAGGLYEQYF.

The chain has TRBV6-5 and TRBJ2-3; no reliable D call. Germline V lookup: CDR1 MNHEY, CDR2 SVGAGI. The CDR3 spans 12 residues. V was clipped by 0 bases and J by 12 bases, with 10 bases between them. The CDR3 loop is CASSYSPGAQYF. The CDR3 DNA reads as TGTGCCAGCAGTTACTCGCCAGGAGCACAGTATTTT.